This T cell receptor beta chain was sequenced for a study of OX40 agonist ivuxolimab in advanced cancers. For the study at large: Males comprised around 80% of the group, whose mean age was about 61 years (range about 20 to 90).

V was cut by 1 base and J by 0 bases, with 11 bases left in between. CDR1 is SGHVS, CDR2 FNYEAQ, per germline. The CDR3 totals 16 residues. Samples were taken at baseline and on day 1 of cycles 4 and 7. Of note for this clone: Its antigen is undetermined.

Using immunoSEQ multiplex PCR, the repertoire was profiled, and TCRdb retains in-frame clones only, with some absent. The data show 25,000 to 35,000 clones, with 84% seen just once and around 12% held by the top ten. The study's findings and limits: Several nonresponders also turned out to have low normalized T-cell clonal expansion. Blood T cells, both CD4+ and CD8+, expanded clonally by week 6 at 0.1 to 3.0 mg/kg.

The sequencing used CD4+ or CD8+ T cells sorted from blood, collected in a trial of the OX40 agonist ivuxolimab. The source is an adult with an advanced solid tumor such as melanoma, head and neck, liver or kidney cancer. V is TRBV7-6 and J is TRBJ2-3; TRBD2 might be the D (5 bases). The CDR3 DNA reads as TGTGCCAGCAGCTTAGGGTGGTCGGGGAGCACAGATACGCAGTATTTT. Translated: CASSLGWSGSTDTQYF.